This passage covers 30 T cell receptor beta chains from one sample sequenced in a study of cytomegalovirus exposure and HLA in healthy donors. 13 Jbeta primers and 60 Vbeta primers were used for the PCR. TCRdb's table, derived via immunoSEQ multiplex PCR, lists solely in-frame clones and lacks some. Among 150,000 or so clones, roughly 79% were seen once, and the ten largest hold 2.8%. The sample comprised PBMCs. The receptor source for this set is a man aged 18-30 years in good health and CMV-seronegative.

The chain recombines TRBV7-2 with TRBJ2-1; 9 bases line up with TRBD1. This CDR3 has 15 residues. Germline V CDR1 and CDR2: SGHTA, FQGNSA. With V trimmed by 3 bases and J by 4 bases, 4 bases remained unmatched. The CDR3 loop reads CASSFRDRAYNEQFF. The CDR3 DNA sequence: TGTGCCAGCAGCTTCCGGGACAGGGCTTACAATGAGCAGTTCTTC.

A remark on this clone: The sample contains more than one DNA sequence encoding this CDR3. The chain employs TRBV10-3 and TRBJ1-3, with D perhaps TRBD1 (5 bases). From germline, CDR1 is ENHRY and CDR2 SYGVKD. V lost 6 bases and J lost 2, with 14 bases in between. The CDR3 extends over 15 amino acids. CDR3 bases: TGTGCCATCAGCTGGACGGCGGGGGCTGGAAACACCATATATTTT. Amino acid sequence: CAISWTAGAGNTIYF.

The rearrangement links TRBV13 to TRBJ2-2, with 7 bases fitting TRBD1. Germline CDR1 reads PRHDT; CDR2 reads FYEKMQ (reference sequence). The CDR3 loop spans 16 amino acids. Unmatched junction bases numbered 11, after V lost 5 bases and J lost 5 bases. CDR3 nucleotide sequence: TGTGCCAGCAGCACCCTGACAGGGCGAGGAACCGGGGAGCTGTTTTTT. Translation: CASSTLTGRGTGELFF.

V is TRBV27 and J is TRBJ2-3; 9 bases are shared with TRBD2. Unmatched junction bases numbered 10, after V lost 6 bases and J lost 6 bases. CDR3 size: 15 residues. Germline loops: CDR1 MNHEY, CDR2 SMNVEV (reference sequence). CDR3 nucleotides: TGTGCCAGCAGGGAGGTGTCTAGCGGGGTGGATACGCAGTATTTT. The encoded protein is CASREVSSGVDTQYF.

The V gene is TRBV5-1, the J gene TRBJ2-3, with TRBD2 as a possible D gene (6 bases). V was clipped by 0 bases and J by 1 base, with 9 bases between them. CDR1 SGHRS and CDR2 YFSETQ come from the germline V gene. CDR3 length: 15 amino acids. The CDR3 spells CASSLVGGGTDTQYF. CDR3 DNA sequence: TGCGCCAGCAGCTTGGTAGGCGGGGGCACAGATACGCAGTATTTT.

This chain uses TRBV7-2 with TRBJ1-5; D ambiguous. V shed 3 bases and J shed 5 bases, with 8 bases lying between them. The germline CDR1 and CDR2 sequences are SGHTA and FQGNSA. CDR3 length equals 13 residues. The CDR3 protein is CASSLQEDQPQHF. Here the CDR3 DNA reads TGTGCCAGCAGCTTGCAGGAGGATCAGCCCCAGCATTTT.

This chain uses TRBV14 with TRBJ1-2; D remains unclear. Between the trimmed V and J ends, which lost 0 bases and 0 bases, there was a span of 8 bases. CDR1 is SGHDN and CDR2 is FVKESK in the germline V gene. This CDR3 has 15 residues. The CDR3 coding sequence is TGTGCCAGCAGCCAAGAAGGCAGGACTAACTATGGCTACACCTTC. The encoded protein is CASSQEGRTNYGYTF.

CDR3 region: CSVGMNTEAFF. CDR3 sequence (DNA): TGCAGCGTCGGGATGAACACTGAAGCTTTCTTT. This chain joins TRBV29-1 and TRBJ1-1; D unclear. V dropped 6 bases and J dropped 0 bases, with 5 bases sitting between them. The CDR3 totals 11 residues. Germline V gives CDR1 SQVTM, CDR2 ANQGSEA. The variable domain in full, completed from reference TRBV29-1 and TRBJ1-1, reads SAVISQKPSRDICQRGTSLTIQCQVDSQVTMMFWYRQQPGQSLTLIATANQGSEATYESGFVIDKFPISRPNLTFSTLTVSNMSPEDSSIYLCSVGMNTEAFFGQGTRLTVV.

This chain joins TRBV27 and TRBJ2-1; 7 bases are a match to TRBD2. V shed 3 bases, J shed 4 bases, and the junction held 6 bases outside the gene matches. Per germline, CDR1 MNHEY and CDR2 SMNVEV (reference sequence). The CDR3 runs 15 residues. The CDR3 loop is CASSFVSGGYNEQFF. The CDR3 region has the DNA TGTGCCAGCAGTTTCGTCTCGGGGGGTTACAATGAGCAGTTCTTC.

The chain combines TRBV19 with TRBJ1-2; D not resolved. This CDR3 has 14 amino acids. Trimming pared 0 bases from V and 9 bases from J, leaving 14 bases between. Germline V gene lookup returns CDR1 LNHDA and CDR2 SQIVND (reference sequence). CDR3 residues: CASSIDPGQDRYTF. The CDR3 bases are TGTGCCAGTAGTATAGATCCTGGGCAGGATCGCTACACCTTC.

The V gene is TRBV19, the J gene TRBJ2-6; 11 nucleotides match TRBD1. This CDR3 comprises 19 residues. J was trimmed by 4 bases and V by 5 bases; bases with no gene match: 13. Germline V lookup: CDR1 LNHDA, CDR2 SQIVND (reference sequence). The CDR3 is CASSAPTDRGLAGANVLTF. The CDR3 bases are TGTGCCAGTAGTGCCCCGACGGACAGGGGGCTGGCGGGGGCCAACGTCCTGACTTTC.

This rearrangement joins TRBV18 to TRBJ1-2; D is unresolved. Germline V gives CDR1 KGHSH, CDR2 LQKENI. The CDR3 runs 13 residues. V was cut by 6 bases and J by 3 bases, with 11 bases left in between. CDR3 protein: CASSRSRDYGYTF. The DNA of the CDR3 is TGTGCCAGCTCGCGGTCTCGGGACTATGGCTACACCTTC.

This clone came up once. The rearrangement uses TRBV4-3 and TRBJ1-2; maybe TRBD1 (5 bases). The CDR3 is 15 amino acids. Germline V gives CDR1 LGHNA, CDR2 YSLEER. The V and J ends lost 4 bases and 1 base respectively, with 13 bases between them. The CDR3 region has the DNA TGCGCCAGCAGCCTCGACCCCGGGGGTAACTATGGCTACACCTTC. This gives the protein CASSLDPGGNYGYTF.

This chain connects TRBV27 to TRBJ1-4; D gene unclear. Trimming left V 3 bases short and J 7 bases short, with 15 bases between. CDR1 and CDR2 (germline): MNHEY, SMNVEV (reference sequence). This CDR3 is built from 15 residues. CDR3 nucleotides: TGTGCCAGCAGTTTTTTGGGAGGGAGGAGTGAAAAACTGTTTTTT. It codes for CASSFLGGRSEKLFF.

This chain uses TRBV18 with TRBJ2-7; 9 nucleotides line up with TRBD1. V gave up 3 bases and J gave up 4 bases; unmatched junction bases: 1. The CDR3 is 13 residues long. The germline V gene has CDR1 KGHSH and CDR2 LQKENI. The CDR3 here is CASSPTGGYEQYV. The CDR3 nucleotides read TGTGCCAGCTCACCGACAGGGGGATACGAGCAGTACGTC.

The V call is TRBV4-2, the J call TRBJ2-1, with unresolved D. This CDR3 comprises 12 residues. Germline loops: CDR1 LGHNA, CDR2 YNFKEQ. V was pared by 2 bases and J by 7 bases, with 6 bases between. Here the CDR3 DNA reads TGTGCCAGCAGCCAACTGAGGAATGAGCAGTTCTTC. Translated: CASSQLRNEQFF.

The gene calls are TRBV28 and TRBJ2-7; possibly TRBD1 for D (6 bases). Germline values: CDR1 MDHEN, CDR2 SYDVKM. Trimming removed 6 bases at V and 2 bases at J, with 14 bases between. The CDR3 is made up of 14 amino acids. Here the CDR3 DNA reads TGTGCCAGCAGACCGGGACACTTGACCTACGAGCAGTACGTC. Its protein is CASRPGHLTYEQYV.

This sequence joins TRBV7-9 and TRBJ1-3; D is uncertain. CDR1 SEHNR and CDR2 FQNEAQ come from the germline V gene (reference sequence). V lost 1 base, J lost 1 base, and 8 bases lay in between. The CDR3 loop spans 15 amino acids. DNA for the CDR3: TGTGCCAGCAGCTTAGGGGCAGGTTCTGGAAACACCATATATTTT. Amino acids: CASSLGAGSGNTIYF.

The V call is TRBV5-5, the J call TRBJ1-3; D might be TRBD1 (5 bases). V lost 2 bases, J lost 0 bases, and 12 bases lay in between. Germline V gives CDR1 SGHKS, CDR2 YYEKEE (reference sequence). The CDR3 runs to 16 residues. The CDR3 reads CASSFSQGHSGNTIYF. CDR3 bases: TGTGCCAGCAGCTTCTCTCAGGGCCACTCTGGAAACACCATATATTTT.

This chain links TRBV7-9 with TRBJ1-2; TRBD1 matches 7 bases. This CDR3 is built from 13 residues. V shed 4 bases, J shed 3 bases, and the junction held 2 bases outside the gene matches. In germline, CDR1 is SEHNR, CDR2 FQNEAQ (reference sequence). The CDR3 nucleotides are TGTGCCAGCAGCTCGGGACAGTACTATGGCTACACCTTC. Translating it yields CASSSGQYYGYTF.

This chain uses TRBV10-3 with TRBJ1-2, with no clear D. This CDR3 comprises 16 residues. From germline, CDR1 is ENHRY and CDR2 SYGVKD. The V gene lost 6 bases and the J gene lost 0 bases, with 17 bases spanning the gap. The CDR3 DNA follows: TGTGCCATCAGGATTTATGGGCCCCGGACTAACTATGGCTACACCTTC. Translating gives CAIRIYGPRTNYGYTF.

This clone was picked up a small number of times. CDR3: CASTGQGRGTEAFF. CDR3 nucleotides: TGTGCCAGCACCGGACAGGGGAGGGGCACTGAAGCTTTCTTT. The rearrangement links TRBV19 to TRBJ1-1, with TRBD1 matching 9 bases. This CDR3 spans 14 amino acids. Trimming at V came to 9 bases and at J to 4 bases, leaving 9 bases not matched to a gene. Germline V CDR1 and CDR2: LNHDA, SQIVND (reference sequence).

This clone occurred once. V gene TRBV19 combines with J gene TRBJ2-1; tentatively, D is TRBD1 (5 bases). Germline V gives CDR1 LNHDA, CDR2 SQIVND (reference sequence). This CDR3 region has 15 residues. V lost 5 bases to trimming and J lost 6 bases, with 17 bases between them. This chain's CDR3 is CASSVLDRPGNEQFF. DNA for the CDR3: TGTGCCAGTAGTGTCCTTGACAGACCGGGCAATGAGCAGTTCTTC. Filled out from reference TRBV19 and TRBJ2-1, the complete variable domain reads DGGITQSPKYLFRKEGQNVTLSCEQNLNHDAMYWYRQDPGQGLRLIYYSQIVNDFQKGDIAEGYSVSREKKESFPLTVTSAQKNPTAFYLCASSVLDRPGNEQFFGPGTRLTVL.

The V and J genes are TRBV4-3 and TRBJ2-7; TRBD1 matches at 9 bases. V lost 0 bases, J lost 2 bases, and 5 bases stayed unmatched. The CDR3 is 16 amino acids. Germline CDR1 and CDR2: LGHNA and YSLEER. The CDR3 here is CASSQDLGTGTYEQYF. CDR3 nucleotides: TGCGCCAGCAGCCAAGACCTCGGGACAGGGACCTACGAGCAGTACTTC.

CDR3 region: CASSQEGQRGGNEQFF. The CDR3, as DNA: TGCGCCAGCAGCCAAGAGGGCCAGCGGGGTGGCAATGAGCAGTTCTTC. V gene TRBV4-1 combines with J gene TRBJ2-1, with 7 bases fitting TRBD2. The CDR3 contains 16 residues. The V gene's germline CDR1 is MGHRA and CDR2 YSYEKL. The V segment lost 0 bases and the J segment 6 bases; nucleotides outside the gene matches: 8.

The gene calls are TRBV5-1 and TRBJ2-5; TRBD2 might be the D (5 bases). The CDR3 contains 13 residues. Trimming took off 3 bases at V and 2 bases at J, with 8 bases between the two ends. Per the germline V gene, CDR1 is SGHRS and CDR2 is YFSETQ. The CDR3 DNA is TGCGCCAGCAGCTCGACTATACAAGAGACCCAGTACTTC. This encodes CASSSTIQETQYF. The full variable domain, in which reference TRBV5-1 and TRBJ2-5 provide the parts outside the CDR3, is KAGVTQTPRYLIKTRGQQVTLSCSPISGHRSVSWYQQTPGQGLQFLFEYFSETQRNKGNFPGRFSGRQFSNSRSEMNVSTLELGDSALYLCASSSTIQETQYFGPGTRLLVL.

The rearrangement joins TRBV5-1 to TRBJ1-2; TRBD1 aligns across 9 bases. V lost 4 bases and J lost 2; bases outside the gene matches: 3. This CDR3 region has 14 residues. Germline loops: CDR1 SGHRS, CDR2 YFSETQ. The CDR3 coding sequence is TGCGCCAGCAGCCCCGGACAGGGGAACTATGGCTACACCTTC. Translating gives CASSPGQGNYGYTF.

The rearrangement uses TRBV29-1 and TRBJ1-5, with 8 positions matching TRBD1. The CDR3 spans 14 residues. Germline CDR1 SQVTM, CDR2 ANQGSEA. With 6 bases clipped from V and 7 bases from J, the junction kept 11 bases outside the gene matches. CDR3 region: CSVGLDREGQPQHF. The DNA of the CDR3 is TGCAGCGTCGGACTGGACAGGGAAGGGCAGCCCCAGCATTTT.

The V and J genes are TRBV5-6 and TRBJ2-3; 8 nucleotides align to TRBD2. Trimming cost V 3 bases and J 0 bases; bases outside gene matches: 3. Germline V CDR1 and CDR2: SGHDT, YYEEEE. The CDR3 has 15 residues. The CDR3 protein is CASSSLAASTDTQYF. The CDR3 DNA is TGTGCCAGCAGCTCACTAGCGGCTAGCACAGATACGCAGTATTTT.

The V gene is TRBV6-5, the J gene TRBJ2-5; 7 bases fit TRBD1. Trimming removed 5 bases from V and 11 bases from J; junction bases left unmatched: 8. Germline assignment: CDR1 MNHEY and CDR2 SVGAGI. The CDR3 covers 12 residues. CDR3 DNA sequence: TGTGCCAGCAGTCGACAGGGATGGGAGCAGTACTTC. The encoded protein is CASSRQGWEQYF.